This TCR beta chain was sequenced for a study of blood T cell repertoires in COVID-19. Looking at the study overall: Specimens from acute and convalescent COVID-19 originated in the United States, Italy and Spain.

With 3 bases removed from V and 1 base from J, the gap between germline ends came to 4 bases. CDR1 and CDR2 from the germline V gene are WNHNN and SYGVQD (reference sequence). The CDR3 runs to 12 residues. Method: immunoSEQ multiplex PCR; TCRdb's copy keeps in-frame clones and lacks some. Among over 250,000 clones, around 89% were seen once, and the ten largest hold approximately 2%. The receptor's source is a woman aged 60-75 years in a cohort exposed to, infected with or recovered from COVID-19 (not recorded which). Sequenced input: PBMCs or T cells enriched from blood (not recorded which). The V and J genes are TRBV10-1 and TRBJ2-7; D ambiguous. This chain's CDR3 is CASSDNSYEQYF. CDR3 nucleotides: TGCGCCAGCAGTGACAATTCCTACGAGCAGTACTTC.